This entry describes one T cell receptor (beta chain). No antigen is known for it. Sequenced by immunoSEQ multiplex PCR; TCRdb stores in-frame clones only, minus some. Of approximately 80,000 clones in the sample, about 95% were seen once. The data stem from a study of OX40 agonist ivuxolimab in advanced cancers. Study in general: One patient with hepatocellular carcinoma and two with cutaneous melanoma, three in all, had partial responses. General study results and limits: Some nonresponders additionally presented with little normalized T-cell clonal expansion.

There are 15 residues in the CDR3. Trimming cost V 5 bases and J 4 bases, with 15 bases left between them. CDR1 is SGHNT and CDR2 is YENEEA in the germline V gene. This clonotype was obtained from an adult with an advanced solid tumor such as melanoma, head and neck, liver or kidney cancer. The chain is built from TRBV11-3 and TRBJ2-1; D gene unclear. Sequenced material: CD4+ or CD8+ T cells sorted from blood, taken in a trial of the OX40 agonist ivuxolimab. CDR3 amino acids: CASSHGPDAYNEQFF. For the CDR3, the DNA is TGTGCCAGCAGCCACGGACCAGACGCATACAATGAGCAGTTCTTC.